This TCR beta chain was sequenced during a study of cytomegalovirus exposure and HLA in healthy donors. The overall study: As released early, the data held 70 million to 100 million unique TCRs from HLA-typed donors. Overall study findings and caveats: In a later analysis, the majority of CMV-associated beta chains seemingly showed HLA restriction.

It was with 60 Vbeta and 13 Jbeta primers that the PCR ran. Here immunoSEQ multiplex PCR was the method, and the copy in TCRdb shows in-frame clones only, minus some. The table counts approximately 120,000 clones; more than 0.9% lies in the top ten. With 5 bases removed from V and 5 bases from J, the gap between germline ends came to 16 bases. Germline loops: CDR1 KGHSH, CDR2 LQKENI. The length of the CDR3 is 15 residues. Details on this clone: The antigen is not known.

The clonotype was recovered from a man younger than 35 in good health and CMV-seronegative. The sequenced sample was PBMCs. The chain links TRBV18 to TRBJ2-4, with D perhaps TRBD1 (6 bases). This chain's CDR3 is CASSYDRNLENIQYF. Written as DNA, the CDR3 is TGTGCCAGCTCATACGACAGGAATCTTGAAAACATTCAGTACTTC.